The following is a TCR beta chain sequence with its context. As yet, its antigen is unknown. Other DNA sequences in this sample translate to the same CDR3. This entry belongs to a study of shared clonotypes between healthy human individuals. Whole-study findings and limits: For naive CD4 cells, 4.5% to 6.5% of clonotypes were shared across a handful of donors. Clonotype sharing among donors was thought likely to change with sequencing depth.

CD45RA-negative memory and CD45RA+ naive subsets were split from the CD4+ cells. Authors' data handling: Junction-only sequences produced by ImmunoSEQ had no quality scores, so filtering differed. The table came from immunoSEQ multiplex PCR; TCRdb's copy has only in-frame clones and leaves some out. D and trimming come from the DNA, and the V and J calls and clone size come from that table. The sample yields 1,500,000 or so clones, roughly 96% seen once. The sample consisted of naive CD4+ T cells sorted from blood. Subset specified: CD45RA+ positively selected. This receptor was obtained from a man aged 25 to 40 in good health.

In DNA, the CDR3 is TGTGCCAGCAGCTTAGTGGGGGGACTGAGCACAGATACGCAGTATTTT. It specifies CASSLVGGLSTDTQYF. The chain employs TRBV11-2 and TRBJ2-3; tentative D call: TRBD2 (6 bases). V was cut by 1 base and J by 0 bases, with 11 bases left in between. The CDR3 consists of 16 residues. In germline, CDR1 is SGHAT, CDR2 FQNNGV.